A selection of T cell receptor beta chains follows, all from one sample in a study of blood T cell repertoires in COVID-19. Profiled with immunoSEQ multiplex PCR; TCRdb holds only in-frame clones, not every one. This sample has approximately 210,000 clones, with more than 70% found just once. Input material: peripheral blood. The source is a human donor in a cohort sampled during active COVID-19. Both conserved end residues are part of each CDR3. The D gene is left open where the match is weak. For some rows the clone size is stated as once, few or many, or as a class when expanded; others skip it.

>TRBV4-3|-|few|TRBJ2-1
TGCGCCAGCAGCCAAGGATTTAGGGGGTTTTACAATGAGCAGTTCTTC
CASSQGFRGFYNEQFF
>TRBV7-9|TRBD1|-|TRBJ2-7
TGTGCCAGCAGCGGGCGGCGGGACAGGACCCCCGAGCAGTACTTC
CASSGRRDRTPEQYF
>TRBV7-9|TRBD1|-|TRBJ1-3
TGTGCCAGCAGCTTAGTGGGACAGCTACCCTCTGGAAACACCATATATTTT
CASSLVGQLPSGNTIYF
>TRBV6-4|TRBD2|-|TRBJ2-1
TGTGCCAGCAGGGCTAGCGGGGGGCCGGGCAATGAGCAGTTCTTC
CASRASGGPGNEQFF
>TRBV27|TRBD2|-|TRBJ2-7
TGTGCCAGCAGTTTCGGTCTAGCGGGAGTTCGGAACGAGCAGTACTTC
CASSFGLAGVRNEQYF
>TRBV6-5|-|-|TRBJ2-2
TGTGCCAGCAGAATCGGGGGAGCGGTTCACGGGGAGCTGTTTTTT
CASRIGGAVHGELFF
>TRBV30|TRBD1|-|TRBJ1-6
TGTACCTGGAGCGACAGGGGGAGGAATTCACCCCTCCACTTT
CTWSDRGRNSPLHF
>TRBV14|TRBD1|-|TRBJ2-5
TGTGCCAGCAGCCGTTGGAGAGACAGGGGCGAGACCCAGTACTTC
CASSRWRDRGETQYF
>TRBV6-6|-|few|TRBJ2-7
TGTGCCAGCAGTTACTCGAAACAGGGTGGGGACGAGCAGTACTTC
CASSYSKQGGDEQYF
>TRBV5-1|TRBD1|-|TRBJ2-7
TGCGCCAGCAGCTTAACGACAGGGCCATACGAGCAGTACTTC
CASSLTTGPYEQYF
>TRBV6-2/TRBV6-3|TRBD1|-|TRBJ1-2
TGTGCCAGCAGTTACTCGGACAGGGGGCAACGGGGCTACACCTTC
CASSYSDRGQRGYTF
>TRBV6-6|TRBD2|-|TRBJ2-7
TGTGCCAGCAGTTACTCGAGCGGGAGTGAGTACGAGCAGTACTTC
CASSYSSGSEYEQYF
>TRBV24-1|TRBD2|-|TRBJ2-5
TGTGCCACCAGTGACCCGAGACTAGCGGGAGGGCTTGAGACCCAGTACTTC
CATSDPRLAGGLETQYF
>TRBV11-2|TRBD2|-|TRBJ2-3
TGTGCCAGCGTTGAGGGGCTAGCGGGGATCACAGATACGCAGTATTTT
CASVEGLAGITDTQYF
>TRBV18|-|once|TRBJ1-3
TGTGCCAGCTCACCACAACAGGGTACTAGTGGAAACACCATATATTTT
CASSPQQGTSGNTIYF
>TRBV7-6|-|-|TRBJ2-1
TGTGCCAGCAGCTTAGAGGTTCGGGTAGCGATAAACTCCTACAATGAGCAGTTCTTC
CASSLEVRVAINSYNEQFF
>TRBV5-6|-|-|TRBJ2-5
TGTGCCAGCAGCTCCCTGGGGAGGGAGACCCAGTACTTC
CASSSLGRETQYF
>TRBV15|-|once|TRBJ1-2
TGTGCCACCAGCAGAGATTCGGGTACGGGCTACACCTTC
CATSRDSGTGYTF
>TRBV18|TRBD2|-|TRBJ2-1
TGTGCCAGCTCACCAAACAGTGGCTTCACTAGCGGGAGGGCCGCCTACAATGAGCAGTTCTTC
CASSPNSGFTSGRAAYNEQFF
>TRBV30|TRBD2|-|TRBJ2-1
TGTGCCTGGAGTCGGGGCGGGGGGTATAATGAGCAGTTCTTC
CAWSRGGGYNEQFF
>TRBV27|TRBD1|few|TRBJ2-7
TGTGCCAGCAGTTTTGGTCAGGGGGCGTCGTACGAGCAGTACTTC
CASSFGQGASYEQYF
>TRBV5-1|TRBD1|-|TRBJ1-1
TGCGCCAGCAGCCGGGACAGGGACGAAGCTTTCTTT
CASSRDRDEAFF
>TRBV18|TRBD1|-|TRBJ1-4
TGTGCCAGCTCACCACGAGGACAGGGCGGTGAAAAACTGTTTTTT
CASSPRGQGGEKLFF
>TRBV9|TRBD1|-|TRBJ1-3
TGTGCCAGCAGCGTAGGCTGGGGACAGGGGTCGAACACCATATATTTT
CASSVGWGQGSNTIYF
>TRBV4-3|TRBD2|-|TRBJ2-1
TGCGCCAGCAGCCAAGATGCGGCGGGGGGGCCAGAGGAGCAGTTCTTC
CASSQDAAGGPEEQFF
>TRBV24-1|TRBD2|few|TRBJ2-1
TGTGCCACCAGTGATTTGGGTAGCGGGAGGCAGTTCTTC
CATSDLGSGRQFF
>TRBV20-1|-|-|TRBJ2-5
TGCAGTGCTAGTAGGGGGAGGGCCCAAGAGACCCAGTACTTC
CSASRGRAQETQYF
>TRBV10-2|TRBD2|-|TRBJ2-5
TGCGCCAGCAGCCAGGGGACTAGCGGGAGGAACCAAGAGACCCAGTACTTC
CASSQGTSGRNQETQYF